The 26 T cell receptor beta chains in this list originate from one sample, sequenced in a study of response to subunit inactivated influenza vaccine. TCRdb re-called the RT-PCR reads through MiXCR, storing one row per CDR3 protein. The data contain around 180,000 distinct CDR3 sequences, around 8.8% of them seen just once; the ten biggest clones take up approximately 10%. The sample in question was non-naive T cells sorted from PBMCs, obtained on the day of vaccination. These receptors were obtained from a man aged 50-59 years who received an inactivated influenza vaccine.

This clonotype occurred many times. The chain links TRBV30 to TRBJ1-2; possibly TRBD1 for D (5 bases). Germline V gene lookup returns CDR1 GTSNPN and CDR2 SVGIG (reference sequence). CDR3 length: 15 residues. V lost 0 bases, J lost 5 bases, and 16 bases lay in between. The CDR3 spells CAWSVGGAGLYGYTF. The CDR3 DNA follows: TGTGCCTGGAGTGTTGGGGGAGCAGGTTTATATGGCTACACCTTC.

A few counts support this clonotype. J is TRBJ2-2 and V is TRBV4-1, with D possibly matching TRBD1 (6 bases). The CDR3 covers 15 residues. Germline CDR1 and CDR2: MGHRA and YSYEKL. The ends were cut back, 1 base at V and 0 bases at J, with 6 bases in the middle. Here the CDR3 DNA reads TGCGCCAGCAGCCAAGGACAGGCGAACACCGGGGAGCTGTTTTTT. It codes for CASSQGQANTGELFF.

The V gene is TRBV20-1, the J gene TRBJ2-3; 14 bases map to TRBD2. CDR1 is DFQATT and CDR2 is SNEGSKA in the germline V gene (reference sequence). The CDR3 runs 16 residues. V trimming: 1 base; J trimming: 4 bases; junction bases outside the gene matches: 4. CDR3 region: CSARAGGLAGADTQYF. DNA of the CDR3: TGCAGTGCTAGAGCGGGGGGACTAGCGGGAGCAGATACGCAGTATTTT.

This clonotype has at least ten counts. The chain is built from TRBV5-1 and TRBJ2-1; D unresolved. The CDR3 contains 14 residues. V gave up 4 bases and J gave up 6 bases, with 14 bases separating them. Germline CDR1 and CDR2: SGHRS and YFSETQ. Here the CDR3 reads CASSTANPSNEQFF. CDR3 sequence (DNA): TGCGCCAGCAGCACAGCTAATCCATCCAATGAGCAGTTCTTC.

The chain recombines TRBV5-1 with TRBJ2-2, with 11 positions matching TRBD1. Germline V CDR1 and CDR2: SGHRS, YFSETQ. The CDR3 loop spans 17 amino acids. J gave up 4 bases and V 0 bases, and 5 bases lay outside the gene matches. The CDR3, as DNA: TGCGCCAGCAGCTTGGGTGGACAGGGGGCCTCCACCGGGGAGCTGTTTTTT. It is translated as CASSLGGQGASTGELFF. The full variable domain, in which reference TRBV5-1 and TRBJ2-2 provide the parts outside the CDR3, is KAGVTQTPRYLIKTRGQQVTLSCSPISGHRSVSWYQQTPGQGLQFLFEYFSETQRNKGNFPGRFSGRQFSNSRSEMNVSTLELGDSALYLCASSLGGQGASTGELFFGEGSRLTVL.

At least ten counts were recorded for this clonotype. The chain links TRBV21-1 to TRBJ2-5; no check of the table's D call, TRBD1, against the DNA was made. TRBV21-1 is shown as a pseudogene. The CDR3 length is 14 residues. CDR3 loop: CASSGTDSQETQYF. In DNA form, the CDR3 reads TGTGCCAGCAGCGGAACGGACAGTCAAGAGACCCAGTACTTC.

V is TRBV20-1 and J is TRBJ2-1; 11 nucleotides match TRBD2. Germline CDR1 reads DFQATT; CDR2 reads SNEGSKA (reference sequence). The CDR3 totals 17 residues. After removal of 6 bases from V and 0 bases from J, the junction contained 10 bases not matched to a gene. The CDR3 loop is CSAWGLAEMSSYNEQFF. The CDR3 nucleotides are TGCAGTGCCTGGGGACTAGCGGAGATGAGCTCCTACAATGAGCAGTTCTTC.

This clonotype appeared many times. For the CDR3, the DNA is TGTGCCATACGGGCCCAAGAGCCTAATGAAAAACTGTTTTTT. Its translation: CAIRAQEPNEKLFF. V usage is TRBV2 and J usage is TRBJ1-4; D remains unclear. The CDR3 loop spans 14 amino acids. Germline V CDR1 and CDR2: SNHLY, FYNNEI. V was trimmed by 10 bases and J by 3 bases, leaving 15 bases between them.

The table lists this clonotype with a few counts. This chain links TRBV24-1 with TRBJ2-3; no reliable D call. Trimming stripped 7 bases from V and 2 bases from J, with 18 bases between. Germline CDR1 reads KGHDR; CDR2 reads SFDVKD. This CDR3 spans 16 amino acids. The CDR3 DNA reads TGTGCCACCAGCCACACTCGAGACCTGATCACAGATACGCAGTATTTT. Translated, it gives CATSHTRDLITDTQYF.

This clonotype was detected a few times. A read error may account for a junction end that differs from germline. J is TRBJ2-1 and V is TRBV20-1; D might be TRBD1 (5 bases). Per the germline V gene, CDR1 is DFQATT and CDR2 is SNEGSKA (reference sequence). CDR3 length equals 16 residues. The CDR3 spells CCASGHNTGLYNEQFF. The CDR3, as DNA: TGCTGTGCTAGTGGCCACAACACAGGCCTCTACAATGAGCAGTTCTTC.

This clonotype was observed a handful of times. The chain has TRBV9 and TRBJ2-1; no firm D call. Between the trimmed V and J ends, which lost 3 bases and 8 bases, there was a span of 18 bases. The CDR3 is made up of 15 amino acids. The germline V gene encodes CDR1 SGDLS and CDR2 YYNGEE. Here the CDR3 reads CASSGGQASIHEQFF. The CDR3 bases are TGTGCCAGCAGCGGCGGCCAGGCCAGCATCCATGAGCAGTTCTTC.

This clonotype showed up just a few times. This rearrangement joins TRBV12-3 or TRBV12-4 to TRBJ1-5, with D possibly TRBD1 on 5 matching bases. This CDR3 has 12 amino acids. V lost 5 bases, J lost 8 bases, and 10 bases lay in between. As DNA, the CDR3 is TGTGCCAGCAGTCCGGGGGGGGAGCCCCAGCATTTT. It is translated as CASSPGGEPQHF.

The rearrangement joins TRBV5-1 to TRBJ2-5; 7 nucleotides agree with TRBD2. The CDR3 spans 15 residues. Trimming cost V 0 bases and J 1 base; bases outside gene matches: 3. Germline CDR1 SGHRS, CDR2 YFSETQ. CDR3 DNA sequence: TGCGCCAGCAGCTTGGGTAGCGGGTTCCAAGAGACCCAGTACTTC. Translated: CASSLGSGFQETQYF.

The sample holds many counts of this clonotype. The chain links TRBV6-6 to TRBJ2-7, with D possibly being TRBD1 (6 bases). CDR1 and CDR2 from the germline V gene are MNHNY and SVGAGI (reference sequence). The CDR3 has 13 residues. V lost 6 bases and J 0 bases, leaving 9 bases between the germline ends. The CDR3 DNA reads TGTGCCAGCAGCCTGGGGGCCTCCTACGAGCAGTACTTC. This sequence encodes CASSLGASYEQYF.

In its sample, this clonotype was seen a few times. V is TRBV20-1 and J is TRBJ2-7, with TRBD1 matching over 10 bases. The J segment lost 0 bases and the V segment lost 8 bases, leaving 7 bases of the junction unmatched. The CDR3 is made up of 14 amino acids. CDR1 and CDR2 (germline): DFQATT, SNEGSKA (reference sequence). In DNA form, the CDR3 reads TGCAGTACAACCTGGACAGGGGGCTCCTACGAGCAGTACTTC. This codes for CSTTWTGGSYEQYF.

This clonotype was picked up a small number of times. This sequence joins TRBV20-1 and TRBJ2-5; 10 bases agree with TRBD2. The CDR3 sequence is 14 residues long. The germline V gene encodes CDR1 DFQATT and CDR2 SNEGSKA (reference sequence). Germline trimming cut 1 base from V and 3 bases from J; bases unmatched to any gene: 2. The CDR3 bases are TGCAGTGCTAGAGCGCTAGCGGGAGAAGAGACCCAGTACTTC. Its translation is CSARALAGEETQYF.

The chain links TRBV9 to TRBJ2-1; D possibly corresponds to TRBD2 (7 bases). V was cut by 4 bases and J by 5 bases, with 19 bases left in between. This CDR3 has 16 amino acids. Germline V gene lookup returns CDR1 SGDLS and CDR2 YYNGEE. Here the CDR3 DNA reads TGTGCCAGCAGCCGCTACGCGGGGGCGCGGGACAATGAGCAGTTCTTC. Protein: CASSRYAGARDNEQFF.

This chain links TRBV29-1 with TRBJ2-1, with a weak D call TRBD2 (6 bases). There are 12 residues in the CDR3. In germline, CDR1 is SQVTM, CDR2 ANQGSEA. Trimming removed 6 bases at V and 8 bases at J, with 14 bases between. The CDR3 region is CSVGDPGDEQFF. The DNA of the CDR3 is TGCAGCGTCGGGGATCCGGGGGATGAGCAGTTCTTC.

This clonotype was detected ten times or more. The chain couples TRBV28 to TRBJ2-5, with 8 bases aligning to TRBD2. The CDR3 covers 14 residues. V was pared by 3 bases and J by 6 bases, with 6 bases of the junction left unmatched. Per germline, CDR1 MDHEN and CDR2 SYDVKM. This CDR3 reads CASSFRGGVKTQYF. The DNA of the CDR3 is TGTGCCAGCAGTTTTCGGGGGGGCGTGAAGACCCAGTACTTC.

This rearrangement joins TRBV5-1 to TRBJ2-7; 7 bases are shared with TRBD1. CDR3 length equals 14 residues. CDR1 is SGHRS and CDR2 is YFSETQ in the germline V gene. V was clipped by 6 bases and J by 4 bases; unmatched bases: 10. The CDR3 sequence: CASTETGRTYEQYF. The CDR3 DNA sequence: TGCGCCAGCACAGAGACAGGGCGAACTTACGAGCAGTACTTC.

V is TRBV19 and J is TRBJ2-1; D unclear. CDR3 length: 14 residues. Trimming took off 7 bases at V and 0 bases at J, with 10 bases between the two ends. Germline CDR1 and CDR2: LNHDA and SQIVND (reference sequence). CDR3 residues: CASTPTGSYNEQFF. The DNA of the CDR3 is TGTGCCAGTACCCCGACTGGCTCCTACAATGAGCAGTTCTTC.

This clonotype occurred many times. This chain joins TRBV2 and TRBJ2-1; TRBD2 agrees at 14 bases. This CDR3 region has 15 residues. Germline values: CDR1 SNHLY, CDR2 FYNNEI. J gave up 9 bases and V 4 bases, and 5 bases lay outside the gene matches. The chain's CDR3 is CASSVGTSGSGEQFF. In nucleotides, the CDR3 is TGTGCCAGCAGTGTGGGGACTAGCGGGAGCGGTGAGCAGTTCTTC.

At least ten counts were recorded for this clonotype. The chain employs TRBV6-5 and TRBJ1-1; D might be TRBD1 (5 bases). Germline CDR1 and CDR2: MNHEY and SVGAGI. V was pared by 2 bases and J by 1 base, with 8 bases between. This CDR3 spans 14 amino acids. The CDR3, as DNA: TGTGCCAGCAGTTACGTCGGGGGGAACACTGAAGCTTTCTTT. Amino acids: CASSYVGGNTEAFF.

This clonotype was seen at least ten times. This chain links TRBV4-2 with TRBJ2-1, with no clear D. V was shortened by 1 base and J by 0 bases, with 10 bases between the two germline ends. The CDR3 consists of 16 residues. Germline V gives CDR1 LGHNA, CDR2 YNFKEQ. The CDR3 sequence: CASSQGLASSYNEQFF. CDR3 nucleotides: TGTGCCAGCAGCCAAGGACTTGCGAGCTCCTACAATGAGCAGTTCTTC.

The rearrangement links TRBV20-1 to TRBJ1-6, with D possibly TRBD1 on 5 matching bases. Trimming removed 0 bases at V and 7 bases at J, with 13 bases between. The length of the CDR3 is 15 residues. CDR1 is DFQATT, CDR2 SNEGSKA, per germline (reference sequence). The CDR3 DNA follows: TGCAGTGCTAGAGAGTGGCAGGGAGGCAATTCACCCCTCCACTTT. Amino acids: CSAREWQGGNSPLHF.

This rearrangement joins TRBV20-1 to TRBJ1-2; D gene ambiguous. CDR3 length: 15 amino acids. The V gene's germline CDR1 is DFQATT and CDR2 SNEGSKA (reference sequence). The V and J ends lost 1 base and 0 bases respectively, with 12 bases between them. This chain's CDR3 is CSARGPSRTNYGYTF. CDR3 nucleotides: TGCAGTGCTAGAGGTCCCAGCCGAACTAACTATGGCTACACCTTC.